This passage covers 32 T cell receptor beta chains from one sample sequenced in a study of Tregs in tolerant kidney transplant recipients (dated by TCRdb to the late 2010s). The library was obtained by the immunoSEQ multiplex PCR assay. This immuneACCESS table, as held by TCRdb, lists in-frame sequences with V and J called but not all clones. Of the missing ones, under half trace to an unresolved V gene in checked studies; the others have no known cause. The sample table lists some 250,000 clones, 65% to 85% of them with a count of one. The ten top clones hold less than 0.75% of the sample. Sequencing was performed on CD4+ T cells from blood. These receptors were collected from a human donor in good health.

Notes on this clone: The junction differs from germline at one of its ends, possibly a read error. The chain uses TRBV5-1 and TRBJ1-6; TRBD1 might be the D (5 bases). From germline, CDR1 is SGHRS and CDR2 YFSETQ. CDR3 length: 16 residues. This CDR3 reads CASSYNRRAFNSPLHF. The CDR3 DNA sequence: TGTGCCAGCAGCTACAACCGCAGGGCCTTTAATTCACCCCTCCACTTT.

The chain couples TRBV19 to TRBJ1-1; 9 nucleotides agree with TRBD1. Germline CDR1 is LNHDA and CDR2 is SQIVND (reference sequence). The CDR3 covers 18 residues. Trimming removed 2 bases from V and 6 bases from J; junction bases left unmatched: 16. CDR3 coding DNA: TGTGCCAGTAGTATAACGATTGGACAGGGGAGGAATCGGGCTGAAGCTTTCTTT. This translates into CASSITIGQGRNRAEAFF.

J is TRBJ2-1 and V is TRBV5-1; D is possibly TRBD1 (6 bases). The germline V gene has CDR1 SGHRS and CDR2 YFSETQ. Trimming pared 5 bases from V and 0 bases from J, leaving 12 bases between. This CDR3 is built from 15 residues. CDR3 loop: CASRSQGSSYNEQFF. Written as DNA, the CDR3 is TGCGCCAGCAGGTCCCAGGGGAGCTCCTACAATGAGCAGTTCTTC.

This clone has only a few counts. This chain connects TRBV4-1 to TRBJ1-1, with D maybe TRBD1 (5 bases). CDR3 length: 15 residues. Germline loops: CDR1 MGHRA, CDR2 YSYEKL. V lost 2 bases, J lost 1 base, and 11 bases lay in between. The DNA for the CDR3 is TGCGCCAGCAGCCAAACCGGGACCGCGAACACTGAAGCTTTCTTT. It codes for CASSQTGTANTEAFF.

The CDR3 DNA reads TGCGCCAGCAGCCAAAAACAGAGCGGGACTGAAGCTTTCTTT. Translating it yields CASSQKQSGTEAFF. V usage is TRBV4-1 and J usage is TRBJ1-1; D gene unclear. CDR1 and CDR2 (germline): MGHRA, YSYEKL. V shed 2 bases and J shed 5 bases, with 12 bases lying between them. The CDR3 sequence is 14 residues long.

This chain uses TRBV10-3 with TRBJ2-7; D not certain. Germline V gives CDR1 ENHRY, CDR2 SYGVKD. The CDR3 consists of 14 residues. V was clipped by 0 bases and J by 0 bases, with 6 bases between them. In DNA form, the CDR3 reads TGTGCCATCAGTGAGTCGGTGGGCTCCTACGAGCAGTACTTC. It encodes CAISESVGSYEQYF.

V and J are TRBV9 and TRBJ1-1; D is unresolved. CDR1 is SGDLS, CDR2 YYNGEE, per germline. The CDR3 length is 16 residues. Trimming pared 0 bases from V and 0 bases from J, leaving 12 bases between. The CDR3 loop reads CASSVVSGGVNTEAFF. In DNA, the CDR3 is TGTGCCAGCAGCGTAGTTTCAGGAGGTGTGAACACTGAAGCTTTCTTT. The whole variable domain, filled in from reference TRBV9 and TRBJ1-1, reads DSGVTQTPKHLITATGQRVTLRCSPRSGDLSVYWYQQSLDQGLQFLIQYYNGEERAKGNILERFSAQQFPDLHSELNLSSLELGDSALYFCASSVVSGGVNTEAFFGQGTRLTVV.

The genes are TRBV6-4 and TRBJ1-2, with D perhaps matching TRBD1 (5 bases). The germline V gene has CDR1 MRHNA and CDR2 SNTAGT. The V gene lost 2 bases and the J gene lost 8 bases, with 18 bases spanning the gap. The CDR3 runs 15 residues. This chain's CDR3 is CASSDHLRGRSGYTF. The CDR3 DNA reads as TGTGCCAGCAGTGACCACCTTAGGGGTCGTTCCGGCTACACCTTC.

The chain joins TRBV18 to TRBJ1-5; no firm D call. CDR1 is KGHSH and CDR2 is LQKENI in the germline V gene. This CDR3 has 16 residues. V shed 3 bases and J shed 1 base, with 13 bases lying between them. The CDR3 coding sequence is TGTGCCAGCTCACCCGGGGTAGGCGCGAGCAATCAGCCCCAGCATTTT. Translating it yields CASSPGVGASNQPQHF.

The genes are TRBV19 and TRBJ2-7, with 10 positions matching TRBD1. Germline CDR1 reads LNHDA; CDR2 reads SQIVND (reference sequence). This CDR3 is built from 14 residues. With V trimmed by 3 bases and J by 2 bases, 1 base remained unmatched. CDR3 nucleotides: TGTGCCAGTAGTATTGGGACAGGGGCCTACGAGCAGTACTTC. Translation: CASSIGTGAYEQYF.

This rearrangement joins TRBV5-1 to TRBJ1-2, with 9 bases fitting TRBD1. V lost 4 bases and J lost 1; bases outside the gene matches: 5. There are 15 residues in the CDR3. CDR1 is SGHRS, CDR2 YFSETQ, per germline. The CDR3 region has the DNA TGCGCCAGCAGCATAGGACAGGGGAGTAACTATGGCTACACCTTC. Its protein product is CASSIGQGSNYGYTF. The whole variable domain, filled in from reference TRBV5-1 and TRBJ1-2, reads KAGVTQTPRYLIKTRGQQVTLSCSPISGHRSVSWYQQTPGQGLQFLFEYFSETQRNKGNFPGRFSGRQFSNSRSEMNVSTLELGDSALYLCASSIGQGSNYGYTFGSGTRLTVV.

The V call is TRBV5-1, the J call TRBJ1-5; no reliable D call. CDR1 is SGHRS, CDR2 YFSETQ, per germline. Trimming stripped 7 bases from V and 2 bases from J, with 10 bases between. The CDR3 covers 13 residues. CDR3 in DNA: TGCGCCAGCCCTCCGTGGGGCAATCAGCCCCAGCATTTT. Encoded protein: CASPPWGNQPQHF.

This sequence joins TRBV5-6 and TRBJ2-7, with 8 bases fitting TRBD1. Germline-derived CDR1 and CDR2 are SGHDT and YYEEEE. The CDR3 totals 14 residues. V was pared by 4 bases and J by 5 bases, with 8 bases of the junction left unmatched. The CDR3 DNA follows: TGTGCCAGCAGCCCCCCCTCCAGGGGGCACGAGCAGTACTTC. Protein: CASSPPSRGHEQYF.

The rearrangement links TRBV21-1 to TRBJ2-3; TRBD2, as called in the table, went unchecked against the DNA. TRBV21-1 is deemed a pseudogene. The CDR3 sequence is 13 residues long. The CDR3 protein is CASSRTDSDTQYF. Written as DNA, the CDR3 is TGTGCCAGCAGCCGGACTGATTCAGATACGCAGTATTTT.

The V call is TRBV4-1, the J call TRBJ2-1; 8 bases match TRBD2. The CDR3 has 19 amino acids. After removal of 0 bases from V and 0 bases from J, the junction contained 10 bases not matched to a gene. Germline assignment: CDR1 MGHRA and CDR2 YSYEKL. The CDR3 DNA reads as TGCGCCAGCAGCCAAGATACGAGCGGGAGATCGGGCTCCTACAATGAGCAGTTCTTC. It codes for CASSQDTSGRSGSYNEQFF.

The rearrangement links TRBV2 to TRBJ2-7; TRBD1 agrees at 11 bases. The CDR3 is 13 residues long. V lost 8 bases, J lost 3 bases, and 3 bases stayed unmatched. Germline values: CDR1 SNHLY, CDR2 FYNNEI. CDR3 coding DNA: TGTGCCAGCGCCGGGACAGGGGGCTACGAGCAGTACTTC. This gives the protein CASAGTGGYEQYF.

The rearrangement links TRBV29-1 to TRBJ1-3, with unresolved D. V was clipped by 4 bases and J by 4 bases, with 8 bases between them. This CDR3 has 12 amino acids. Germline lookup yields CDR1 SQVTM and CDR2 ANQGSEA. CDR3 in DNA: TGCAGCGTTGCAGACGGAGGAAACACCATATATTTT. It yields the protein CSVADGGNTIYF.

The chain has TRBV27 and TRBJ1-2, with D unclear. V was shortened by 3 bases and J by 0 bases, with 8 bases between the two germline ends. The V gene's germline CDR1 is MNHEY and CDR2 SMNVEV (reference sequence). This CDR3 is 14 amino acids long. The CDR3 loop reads CASSFDGTNYGYTF. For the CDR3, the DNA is TGTGCCAGCAGTTTCGACGGAACTAACTATGGCTACACCTTC.

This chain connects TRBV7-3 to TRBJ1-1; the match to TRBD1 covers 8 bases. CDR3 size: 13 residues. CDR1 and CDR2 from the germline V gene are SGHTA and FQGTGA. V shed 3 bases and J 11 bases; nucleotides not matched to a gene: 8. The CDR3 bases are TGTGCCAGCAGCTTCGACAGGGGAGGAGGGGCTTTCTTT. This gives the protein CASSFDRGGGAFF.

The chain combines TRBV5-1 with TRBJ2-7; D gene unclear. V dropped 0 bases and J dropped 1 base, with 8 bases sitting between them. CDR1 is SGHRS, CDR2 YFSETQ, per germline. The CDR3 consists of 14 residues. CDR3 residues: CASSLVLQSYEQYF. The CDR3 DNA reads TGCGCCAGCAGCTTGGTCCTACAGTCCTACGAGCAGTACTTC.

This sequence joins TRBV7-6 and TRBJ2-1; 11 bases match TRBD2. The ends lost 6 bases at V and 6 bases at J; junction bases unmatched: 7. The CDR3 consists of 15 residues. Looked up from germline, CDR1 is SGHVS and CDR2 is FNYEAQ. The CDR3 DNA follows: TGTGCCAGCAGACCACTAGCGGGAGTCCCCAATGAGCAGTTCTTC. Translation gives CASRPLAGVPNEQFF. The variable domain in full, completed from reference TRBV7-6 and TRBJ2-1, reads GAGVSQSPRYKVTKRGQDVALRCDPISGHVSLYWYRQALGQGPEFLTYFNYEAQQDKSGLPNDRFSAERPEGSISTLTIQRTEQRDSAMYRCASRPLAGVPNEQFFGPGTRLTVL.

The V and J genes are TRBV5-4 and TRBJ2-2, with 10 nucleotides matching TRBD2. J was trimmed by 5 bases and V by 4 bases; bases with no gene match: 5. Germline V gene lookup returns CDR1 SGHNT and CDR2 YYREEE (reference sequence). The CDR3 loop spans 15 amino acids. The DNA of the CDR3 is TGTGCCAGCAGCCGGCCTAGCGGGAGTACCGGGGAGCTGTTTTTT. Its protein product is CASSRPSGSTGELFF.

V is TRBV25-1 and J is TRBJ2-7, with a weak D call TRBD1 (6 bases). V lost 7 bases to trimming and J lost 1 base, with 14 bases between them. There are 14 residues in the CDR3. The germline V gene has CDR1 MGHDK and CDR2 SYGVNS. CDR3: CASTKQGSSYEQYF. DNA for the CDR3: TGTGCCAGCACGAAACAGGGCTCTTCCTACGAGCAGTACTTC.

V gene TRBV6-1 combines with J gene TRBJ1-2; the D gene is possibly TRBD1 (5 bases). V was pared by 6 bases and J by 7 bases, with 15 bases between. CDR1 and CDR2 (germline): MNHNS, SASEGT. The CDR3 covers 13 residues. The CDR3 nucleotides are TGTGCCAGCAGGGAGGGGAGGAGGGCTGGCTACACCTTC. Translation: CASREGRRAGYTF.

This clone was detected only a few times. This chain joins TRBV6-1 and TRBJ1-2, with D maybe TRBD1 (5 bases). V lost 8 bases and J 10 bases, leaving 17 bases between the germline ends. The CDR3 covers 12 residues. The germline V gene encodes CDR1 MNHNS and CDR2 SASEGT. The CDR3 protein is CASLRGREDYTF. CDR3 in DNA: TGTGCCAGCCTCCGGGGCAGGGAGGACTACACCTTC.

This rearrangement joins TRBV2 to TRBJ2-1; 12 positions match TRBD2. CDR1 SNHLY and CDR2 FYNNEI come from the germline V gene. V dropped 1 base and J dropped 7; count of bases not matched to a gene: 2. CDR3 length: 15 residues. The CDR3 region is CASSEETSGSNEQFF. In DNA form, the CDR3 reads TGTGCCAGCAGTGAAGAGACTAGCGGGAGTAATGAGCAGTTCTTC.

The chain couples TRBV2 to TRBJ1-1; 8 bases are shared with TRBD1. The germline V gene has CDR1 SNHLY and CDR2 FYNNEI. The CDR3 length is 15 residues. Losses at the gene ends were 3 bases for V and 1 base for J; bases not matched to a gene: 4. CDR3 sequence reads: CASSDLDRGNTEAFF. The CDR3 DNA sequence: TGTGCCAGCAGTGATCTCGACAGGGGGAACACTGAAGCTTTCTTT.

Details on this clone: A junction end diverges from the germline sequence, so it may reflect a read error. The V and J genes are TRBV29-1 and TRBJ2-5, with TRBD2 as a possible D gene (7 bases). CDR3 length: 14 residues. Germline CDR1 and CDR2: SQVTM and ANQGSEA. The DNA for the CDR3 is TGCAGCGGAGAACAAGGGGGGGACCAGGAGACCCAGTACTTC. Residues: CSGEQGGDQETQYF. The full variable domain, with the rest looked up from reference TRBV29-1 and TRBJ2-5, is SAVISQKPSRDICQRGTSLTIQCQVDSQVTMMFWYRQQPGQSLTLIATANQGSEATYESGFVIDKFPISRPNLTFSTLTVSNMSPEDSSIYLCSGEQGGDQETQYFGPGTRLLVL.

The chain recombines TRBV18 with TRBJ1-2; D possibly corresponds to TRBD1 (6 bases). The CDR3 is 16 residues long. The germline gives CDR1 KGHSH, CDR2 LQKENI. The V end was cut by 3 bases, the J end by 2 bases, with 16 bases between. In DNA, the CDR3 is TGTGCCAGCTCACCCCAAGGGGGGGGGTCGAACTATGGCTACACCTTC. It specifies CASSPQGGGSNYGYTF.

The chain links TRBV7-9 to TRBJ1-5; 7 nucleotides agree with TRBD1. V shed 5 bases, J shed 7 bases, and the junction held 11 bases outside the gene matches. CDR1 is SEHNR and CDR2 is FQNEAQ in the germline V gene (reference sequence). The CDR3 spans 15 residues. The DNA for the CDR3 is TGTGCCAGCAGCAAAAAACAGGGGTGGGGACAGCCCCAGCATTTT. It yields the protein CASSKKQGWGQPQHF.

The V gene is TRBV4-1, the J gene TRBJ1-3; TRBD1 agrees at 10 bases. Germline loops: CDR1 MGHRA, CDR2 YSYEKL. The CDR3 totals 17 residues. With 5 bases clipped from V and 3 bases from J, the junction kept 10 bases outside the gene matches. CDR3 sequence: CASSSPVRDRGGNTIYF. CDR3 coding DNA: TGCGCCAGCAGCTCCCCTGTGAGGGACAGGGGTGGAAACACCATATATTTT.

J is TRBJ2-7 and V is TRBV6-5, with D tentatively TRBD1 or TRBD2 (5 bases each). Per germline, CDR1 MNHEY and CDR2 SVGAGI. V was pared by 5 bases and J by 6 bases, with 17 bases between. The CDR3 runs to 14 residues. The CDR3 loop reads CASSAGTGAGEQYF. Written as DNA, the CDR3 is TGTGCCAGCAGTGCAGGGACCGGCGCAGGCGAGCAGTACTTC.